This T cell receptor (beta chain) was retrieved from a study of vaccination effects on CD4 cells after COVID-19. The repertoire was sequenced with immunoSEQ multiplex PCR; TCRdb's copy has only in-frame clones and lacks some. The sample shows under 35,000 clones, under 80% of them seen only once. In the ViraFEST assay, antigen-specific CD4+ clonotypes were identified by expansion after peptide-pool stimulation. CD4+ T cell isolation took place after 10 days of culture. Confirmation by PCR established that the person had SARS-CoV-2 infection between March and December 2020. The CDR3 runs to 15 residues. Trimming took off 1 base at V and 0 bases at J, with 9 bases between the two ends. The V gene's germline CDR1 is SGHNT and CDR2 YENEEA. Comment on this clone: Its antigen is as yet unknown.

Here the sequenced sample was CD4+ T cells from PBMCs cultured with a peptide pool, taken before COVID-19 vaccination. The rearrangement joins TRBV11-3 to TRBJ2-5; D unclear. This sequence originates from a human donor who had a prior SARS-CoV-2 infection. The CDR3 loop reads CASSLVTRNQETQYF. DNA of the CDR3: TGTGCCAGCAGCTTAGTGACGCGGAACCAAGAGACCCAGTACTTC.